This TCR beta chain came from a study of early T cells in non-severe SARS-CoV-2 infection. Many counts were recorded for this clonotype. MiXCR was run by TCRdb on the 5' RACE reads, yielding one entry per CDR3 protein. The sample shows 71,000 or so distinct CDR3 sequences, roughly 13% of them seen only once. The clonotype comes from an adult who was a healthcare worker with PCR-confirmed SARS-CoV-2 infection or an uninfected control (not recorded which). The material sequenced was whole blood.

Here the CDR3 DNA reads TGCAGCGTCCCGGGACAGGGCAATGAAAAACTGTTTTTT. As protein: CSVPGQGNEKLFF. The chain recombines TRBV29-1 with TRBJ1-4; 9 nucleotides line up with TRBD1. CDR3 length: 13 amino acids. V dropped 6 bases and J dropped 5; count of bases not matched to a gene: 4. Germline V gives CDR1 SQVTM, CDR2 ANQGSEA.